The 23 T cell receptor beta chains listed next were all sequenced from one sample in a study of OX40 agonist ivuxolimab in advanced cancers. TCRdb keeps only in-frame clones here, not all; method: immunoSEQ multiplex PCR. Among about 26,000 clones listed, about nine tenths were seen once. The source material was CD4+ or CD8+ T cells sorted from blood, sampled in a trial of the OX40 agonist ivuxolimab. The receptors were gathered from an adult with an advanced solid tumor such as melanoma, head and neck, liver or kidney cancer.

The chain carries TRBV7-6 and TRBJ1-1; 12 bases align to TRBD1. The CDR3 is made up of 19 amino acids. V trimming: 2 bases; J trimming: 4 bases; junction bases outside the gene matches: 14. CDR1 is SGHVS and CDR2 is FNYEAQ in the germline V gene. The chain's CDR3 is CASSLTVPGQGAGVTEAFF. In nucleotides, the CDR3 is TGTGCCAGCAGCTTAACCGTCCCGGGACAGGGGGCGGGGGTCACTGAAGCTTTCTTT.

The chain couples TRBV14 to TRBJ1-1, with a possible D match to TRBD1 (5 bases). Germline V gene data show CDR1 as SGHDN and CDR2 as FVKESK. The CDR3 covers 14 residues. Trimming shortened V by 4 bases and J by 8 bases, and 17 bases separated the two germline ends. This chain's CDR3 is CASSLVSGGGEAFF. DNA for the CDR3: TGTGCCAGCAGCCTAGTAAGCGGGGGGGGAGAAGCTTTCTTT.

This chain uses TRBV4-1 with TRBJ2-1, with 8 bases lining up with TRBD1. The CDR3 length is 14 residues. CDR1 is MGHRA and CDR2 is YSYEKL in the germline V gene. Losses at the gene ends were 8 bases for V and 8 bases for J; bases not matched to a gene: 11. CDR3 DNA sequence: TGCGCCAGCGGGGCCCAACAGGGGGACGATGAGCAGTTCTTC. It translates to CASGAQQGDDEQFF.

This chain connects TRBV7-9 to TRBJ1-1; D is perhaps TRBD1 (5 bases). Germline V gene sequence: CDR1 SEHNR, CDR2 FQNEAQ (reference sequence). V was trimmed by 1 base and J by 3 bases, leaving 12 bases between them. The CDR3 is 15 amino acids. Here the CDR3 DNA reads TGTGCCAGCAGCTTAGTAGCGGTGGGGGACACTGAAGCTTTCTTT. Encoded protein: CASSLVAVGDTEAFF.

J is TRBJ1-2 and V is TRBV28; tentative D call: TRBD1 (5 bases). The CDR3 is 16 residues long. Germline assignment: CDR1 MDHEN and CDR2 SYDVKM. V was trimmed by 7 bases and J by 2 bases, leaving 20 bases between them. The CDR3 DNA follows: TGTGCCAGCACGCAGGTCGGACAAAACTTAAACTATGGCTACACCTTC. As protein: CASTQVGQNLNYGYTF.

The CDR3 loop reads CASSPLASDLNEKLFF. CDR3 in DNA: TGTGCCAGCAGCCCACTAGCTTCAGACCTGAATGAAAAACTGTTTTTT. The chain links TRBV11-2 to TRBJ1-4, with no clear D. Germline loops: CDR1 SGHAT, CDR2 FQNNGV. This CDR3 contains 16 residues. V was pared by 5 bases and J by 5 bases, with 18 bases between.

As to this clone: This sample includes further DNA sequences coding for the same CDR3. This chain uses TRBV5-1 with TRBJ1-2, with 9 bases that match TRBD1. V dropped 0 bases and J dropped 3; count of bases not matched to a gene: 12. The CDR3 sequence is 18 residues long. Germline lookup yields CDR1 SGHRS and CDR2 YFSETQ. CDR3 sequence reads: CASSLEGGGQGVDYGYTF. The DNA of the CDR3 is TGCGCCAGCAGCTTGGAGGGGGGGGGACAGGGTGTCGACTATGGCTACACCTTC.

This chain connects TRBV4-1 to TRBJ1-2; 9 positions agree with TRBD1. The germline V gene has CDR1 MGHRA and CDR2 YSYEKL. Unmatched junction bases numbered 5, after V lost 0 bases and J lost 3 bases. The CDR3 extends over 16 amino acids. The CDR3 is CASSQDTGQGYYGYTF. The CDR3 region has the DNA TGCGCCAGCAGCCAAGATACTGGACAGGGGTACTATGGCTACACCTTC.

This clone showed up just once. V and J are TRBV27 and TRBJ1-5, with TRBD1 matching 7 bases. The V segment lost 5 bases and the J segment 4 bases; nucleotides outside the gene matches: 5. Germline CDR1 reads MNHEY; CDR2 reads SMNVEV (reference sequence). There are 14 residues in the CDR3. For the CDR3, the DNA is TGTGCCAGCAGTCCTGGGACAGATAATCAGCCCCAGCATTTT. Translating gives CASSPGTDNQPQHF.

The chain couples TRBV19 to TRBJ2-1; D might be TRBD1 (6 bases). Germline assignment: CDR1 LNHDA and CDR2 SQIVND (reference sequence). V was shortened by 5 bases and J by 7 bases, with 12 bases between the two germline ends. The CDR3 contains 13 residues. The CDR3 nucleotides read TGTGCCAGTAGTCTAGGGCAGGGGAATGAGCAGTTCTTC. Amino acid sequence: CASSLGQGNEQFF.

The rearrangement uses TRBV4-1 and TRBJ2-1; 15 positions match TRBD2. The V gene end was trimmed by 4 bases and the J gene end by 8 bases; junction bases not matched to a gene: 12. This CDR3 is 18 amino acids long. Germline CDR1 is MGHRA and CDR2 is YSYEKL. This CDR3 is CASSPGLAGGPGIDEQFF. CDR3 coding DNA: TGCGCCAGCAGCCCCGGACTAGCGGGAGGGCCGGGGATAGATGAGCAGTTCTTC.

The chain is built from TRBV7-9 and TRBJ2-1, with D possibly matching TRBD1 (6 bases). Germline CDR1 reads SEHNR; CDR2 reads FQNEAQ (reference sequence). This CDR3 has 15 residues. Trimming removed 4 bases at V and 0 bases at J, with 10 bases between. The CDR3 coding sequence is TGTGCCAGCAGCTACGGGACAAACTCCTACAATGAGCAGTTCTTC. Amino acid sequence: CASSYGTNSYNEQFF.

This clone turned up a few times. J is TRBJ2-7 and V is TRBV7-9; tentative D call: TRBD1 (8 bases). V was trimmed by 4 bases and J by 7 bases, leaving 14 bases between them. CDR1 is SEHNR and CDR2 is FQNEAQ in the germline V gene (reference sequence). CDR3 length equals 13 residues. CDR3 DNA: TGTGCCAGCAGCTCCTACAGGGGGGGGGAGCAGTACTTC. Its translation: CASSSYRGGEQYF.

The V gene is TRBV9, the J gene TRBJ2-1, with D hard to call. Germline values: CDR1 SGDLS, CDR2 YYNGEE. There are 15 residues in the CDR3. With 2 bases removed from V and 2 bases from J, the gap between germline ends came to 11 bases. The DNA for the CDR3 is TGTGCCAGCAGCGTGTCCCTTACCCCCTACAATGAGCAGTTCTTC. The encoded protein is CASSVSLTPYNEQFF. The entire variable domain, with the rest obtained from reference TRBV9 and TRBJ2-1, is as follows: DSGVTQTPKHLITATGQRVTLRCSPRSGDLSVYWYQQSLDQGLQFLIQYYNGEERAKGNILERFSAQQFPDLHSELNLSSLELGDSALYFCASSVSLTPYNEQFFGPGTRLTVL.

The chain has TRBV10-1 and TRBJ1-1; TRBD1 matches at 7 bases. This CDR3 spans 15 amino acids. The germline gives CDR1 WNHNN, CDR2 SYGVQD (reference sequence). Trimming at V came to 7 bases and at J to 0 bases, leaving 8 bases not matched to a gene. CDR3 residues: CASNGTDIMNTEAFF. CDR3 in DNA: TGCGCCAGCAATGGGACAGACATCATGAACACTGAAGCTTTCTTT.

DNA of the CDR3: TGTGCCAGCAGCTTGTCACTTCGGAACCCCTACGAGCAGTACTTC. It codes for CASSLSLRNPYEQYF. The chain is built from TRBV5-8 and TRBJ2-7, with D unclear. Trimming took off 1 base at V and 2 bases at J, with 13 bases between the two ends. The CDR3 loop spans 15 amino acids. The V gene's germline CDR1 is SGHTS and CDR2 YDEGEE. The variable domain in full, with the rest retrieved from reference TRBV5-8 and TRBJ2-7, is EAGVTQSPTHLIKTRGQQATLRCSPISGHTSVYWYQQALGLGLQFLLWYDEGEERNRGNFPPRFSGRQFPNYSSELNVNALELEDSALYLCASSLSLRNPYEQYFGPGTRLTVT.

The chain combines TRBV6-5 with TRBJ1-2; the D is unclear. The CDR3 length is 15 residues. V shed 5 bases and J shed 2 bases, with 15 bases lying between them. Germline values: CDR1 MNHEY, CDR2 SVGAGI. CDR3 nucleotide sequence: TGTGCCAGCAGTGCGGACGAAGGATCCAACTATGGCTACACCTTC. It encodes CASSADEGSNYGYTF.

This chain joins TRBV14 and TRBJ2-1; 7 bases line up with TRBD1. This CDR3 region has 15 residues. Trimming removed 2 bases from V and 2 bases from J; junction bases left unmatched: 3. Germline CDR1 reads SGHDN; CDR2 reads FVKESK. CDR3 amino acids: CASSQIQGPYNEQFF. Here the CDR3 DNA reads TGTGCCAGCAGCCAAATACAGGGGCCCTACAATGAGCAGTTCTTC.

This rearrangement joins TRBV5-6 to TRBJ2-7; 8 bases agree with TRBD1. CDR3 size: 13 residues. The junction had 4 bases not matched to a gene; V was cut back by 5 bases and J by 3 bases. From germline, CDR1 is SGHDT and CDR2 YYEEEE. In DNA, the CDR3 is TGTGCCAGCAGACCTACAGGGGGCTACGAGCAGTACTTC. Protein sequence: CASRPTGGYEQYF.

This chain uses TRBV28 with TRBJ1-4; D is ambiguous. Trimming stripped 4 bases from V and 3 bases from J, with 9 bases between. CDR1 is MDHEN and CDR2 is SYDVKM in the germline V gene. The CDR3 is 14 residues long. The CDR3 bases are TGTGCCAGCAGTTCCGGGGTCTCTAATGAAAAACTGTTTTTT. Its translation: CASSSGVSNEKLFF.

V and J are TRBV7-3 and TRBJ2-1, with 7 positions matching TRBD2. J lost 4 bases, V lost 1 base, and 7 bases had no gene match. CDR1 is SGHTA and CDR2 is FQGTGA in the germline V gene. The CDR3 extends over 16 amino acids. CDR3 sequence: CASSLRGGSLYNEQFF. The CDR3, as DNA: TGTGCCAGCAGCTTAAGGGGCGGGAGTCTTTACAATGAGCAGTTCTTC.

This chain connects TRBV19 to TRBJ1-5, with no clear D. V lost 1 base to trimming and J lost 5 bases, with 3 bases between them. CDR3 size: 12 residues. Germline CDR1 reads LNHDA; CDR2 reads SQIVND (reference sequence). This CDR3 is CASSIGHQPQHF. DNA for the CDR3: TGTGCCAGTAGTATAGGGCATCAGCCCCAGCATTTT.

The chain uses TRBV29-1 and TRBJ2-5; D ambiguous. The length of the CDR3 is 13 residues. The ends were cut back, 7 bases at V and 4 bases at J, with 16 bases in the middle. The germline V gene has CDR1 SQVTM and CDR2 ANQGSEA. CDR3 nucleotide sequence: TGCAGCGCTCTCGGACCGCACAGAGAGACCCAGTACTTC. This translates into CSALGPHRETQYF.